The next 20 T cell receptor beta chains were all read from a single sample in a study of T-cell memory formation after mild COVID-19. TCRdb passed the 5' RACE reads through MiXCR, listing each CDR3 protein once. Here the sample spans over 70,000 distinct CDR3 sequences, over 12% being singletons. The sample taken for sequencing was PBMCs or a T cell subset sorted from them (not recorded which). The receptors stem from a man between 18 and 29 years old who had mild COVID-19 (a few samples of this study predate the infection). Cell type and time point are not known.

The rearrangement links TRBV6-2 or TRBV6-3 to TRBJ2-5, with 7 nucleotides matching TRBD2. CDR1 MNHEY and CDR2 SVGEGT come from the germline V gene. With 7 bases clipped from V and 2 bases from J, the junction kept 13 bases outside the gene matches. The CDR3 consists of 16 residues. The CDR3 bases are TGTGCCAGCAATCCCCCCCGGGCGGGGGAACAAGAGACCCAGTACTTC. The encoded protein is CASNPPRAGEQETQYF.

This clonotype has a count of ten or more. CDR3 DNA sequence: TGTGCCAGCAGCGTAGGGGGGAACACCGGGGAGCTGTTTTTT. This gives the protein CASSVGGNTGELFF. The chain joins TRBV9 to TRBJ2-2; no clear D gene. V gave up 0 bases and J gave up 1 base, with 4 bases separating them. This CDR3 region has 14 residues. Germline V lookup: CDR1 SGDLS, CDR2 YYNGEE.

There are many counts of this clonotype. The chain joins TRBV10-3 to TRBJ2-7; D possibly corresponds to TRBD1 (6 bases). Per the germline V gene, CDR1 is ENHRY and CDR2 is SYGVKD. The ends were cut back, 6 bases at V and 1 base at J, with 13 bases in the middle. The length of the CDR3 is 14 residues. The CDR3 loop is CAIRQGQQSYEQYF. In DNA, the CDR3 is TGTGCCATCAGACAAGGACAGCAATCCTACGAGCAGTACTTC.

This clonotype was detected a few times. The chain combines TRBV15 with TRBJ1-2; D is unclear. Germline V gene lookup returns CDR1 LNHNV and CDR2 YYDKDF (reference sequence). The CDR3 consists of 15 residues. The V gene lost 1 base and the J gene lost 4 bases, with 13 bases spanning the gap. CDR3 in amino acids: CATSRVSPAFYGYTF. The CDR3 bases are TGTGCCACCAGCAGAGTCTCTCCAGCCTTCTATGGCTACACCTTC.

The chain joins TRBV2 to TRBJ1-5; D not resolved. The CDR3 runs to 15 residues. V was clipped by 1 base and J by 2 bases, with 9 bases between them. Germline V gene lookup returns CDR1 SNHLY and CDR2 FYNNEI. CDR3 sequence reads: CASSEGGRGNQPQHF. CDR3 DNA: TGTGCCAGCAGTGAAGGAGGGCGAGGCAATCAGCCCCAGCATTTT. Using reference TRBV2 and TRBJ1-5 for the parts outside the CDR3, the full variable domain is EPEVTQTPSHQVTQMGQEVILRCVPISNHLYFYWYRQILGQKVEFLVSFYNNEISEKSEIFDDQFSVERPDGSNFTLKIRSTKLEDSAMYFCASSEGGRGNQPQHFGDGTRLSIL.

A few counts support this clonotype. The rearrangement uses TRBV5-1 and TRBJ2-5; 11 positions match TRBD1. Trimming cost V 4 bases and J 4 bases; bases outside gene matches: 6. CDR3 length: 15 residues. Germline V CDR1 and CDR2: SGHRS, YFSETQ. The CDR3 loop is CASSLDRGPGETQYF. The CDR3 region has the DNA TGCGCCAGCAGCCTGGACAGGGGGCCGGGAGAGACCCAGTACTTC.

This clonotype was counted many times. The gene calls are TRBV7-2 and TRBJ2-1; maybe TRBD2 (5 bases). Trimming stripped 0 bases from V and 8 bases from J, with 5 bases between. CDR1 and CDR2 (germline): SGHTA, FQGNSA. The CDR3 covers 12 residues. The DNA for the CDR3 is TGTGCCAGCAGCTTAGCGCGGGATGAGCAGTTCTTC. Protein sequence: CASSLARDEQFF.

The count of this clonotype is one. The V and J genes are TRBV4-1 and TRBJ1-3; D possibly corresponds to TRBD1 (5 bases). Germline lookup yields CDR1 MGHRA and CDR2 YSYEKL. V was pared by 2 bases and J by 0 bases, with 8 bases between. The CDR3 length is 15 residues. This CDR3 is CASSQPGTSGNTIYF. The CDR3, as DNA: TGCGCCAGCAGCCAACCGGGGACCTCTGGAAACACCATATATTTT.

V and J are TRBV11-3 and TRBJ2-2; D might be TRBD1 (6 bases). Trimming pared 6 bases from V and 7 bases from J, leaving 18 bases between. The CDR3 covers 15 residues. CDR1 and CDR2 (germline): SGHNT, YENEEA. The CDR3 spells CASRGLRGGDGELFF. The DNA of the CDR3 is TGTGCCAGCAGGGGATTGAGAGGGGGAGACGGGGAGCTGTTTTTT.

The chain links TRBV6-4 to TRBJ2-7; tentatively, D is TRBD1 or TRBD2 (5 bases each). The CDR3 has 13 amino acids. Germline V CDR1 and CDR2: MRHNA, SNTAGT. The ends were cut back, 3 bases at V and 6 bases at J, with 12 bases in the middle. CDR3 residues: CASSDGGIAEQYV. CDR3 DNA sequence: TGTGCCAGCAGTGATGGGGGAATAGCCGAGCAGTACGTC.

The chain joins TRBV4-2 to TRBJ2-1, with 10 bases matching TRBD2. The CDR3 has 15 amino acids. J gave up 6 bases and V 0 bases, and 2 bases lay outside the gene matches. Germline V gene lookup returns CDR1 LGHNA and CDR2 YNFKEQ. The CDR3 region has the DNA TGTGCCAGCAGCCAAGATAGCGGGGGGCCCAATGAGCAGTTCTTC. It is translated as CASSQDSGGPNEQFF.

This chain uses TRBV24-1 with TRBJ2-3; tentatively, D is TRBD1 or TRBD2 (6 bases each). CDR1 is KGHDR and CDR2 is SFDVKD in the germline V gene. The CDR3 length is 14 residues. Between the trimmed V and J ends, which lost 1 base and 4 bases, there was a span of 8 bases. The DNA for the CDR3 is TGTGCCACCAGTGATTTAGGGGGGCCAGATACGCAGTATTTT. Protein: CATSDLGGPDTQYF.

This clonotype was seen a few times. The J gene is TRBJ1-2, the V gene TRBV7-9; D is unclear. Germline CDR1 SEHNR, CDR2 FQNEAQ (reference sequence). The CDR3 sequence is 12 residues long. Trimming took off 0 bases at V and 7 bases at J, with 6 bases between the two ends. This CDR3 reads CASSLAPFGYTF. The DNA of the CDR3 is TGTGCCAGCAGCTTAGCGCCATTTGGCTACACCTTC.

In this sample, this clonotype turned up many times. The CDR3 DNA sequence: TGCAGCGTCCTAACCGGACAGAGTTACGAGCAGTACGTC. Translating it yields CSVLTGQSYEQYV. The chain has TRBV29-1 and TRBJ2-7; D perhaps matches TRBD1 (6 bases). There are 13 residues in the CDR3. V was cut by 6 bases and J by 4 bases, with 16 bases left in between. Germline V gives CDR1 SQVTM, CDR2 ANQGSEA.

There are many counts of this clonotype. CDR3: CASSLMTGGADFDTQYF. The DNA of the CDR3 is TGCGCCAGCAGCTTGATGACCGGGGGGGCTGATTTCGATACGCAGTATTTT. The rearrangement joins TRBV5-1 to TRBJ2-3; TRBD2 matches at 8 bases. CDR1 and CDR2 from the germline V gene are SGHRS and YFSETQ. CDR3 size: 17 residues. V lost 1 base, J lost 6 bases, and 13 bases stayed unmatched.

This clonotype was counted many times. The chain is built from TRBV3-1 and TRBJ2-1; TRBD1 matches at 9 bases. The germline CDR1 and CDR2 sequences are LGHDT and YNNKEL (reference sequence). V was clipped by 4 bases and J by 0 bases; unmatched bases: 4. The CDR3 is 16 amino acids. CDR3 loop: CASSRQGESSYNEQFF. The DNA of the CDR3 is TGTGCCAGCAGCCGACAGGGGGAAAGCTCCTACAATGAGCAGTTCTTC.

This clonotype was recorded at least ten times. This chain joins TRBV4-1 and TRBJ2-7; TRBD2 is a possible D gene (6 bases). The CDR3 length is 15 residues. Germline values: CDR1 MGHRA, CDR2 YSYEKL. The V gene lost 0 bases and the J gene lost 1 base, with 10 bases spanning the gap. CDR3: CASSQDPGTSYEQYV. The CDR3 DNA reads TGCGCCAGCAGCCAAGATCCGGGGACTTCCTACGAGCAGTACGTC.

The chain couples TRBV7-9 to TRBJ2-7, with D perhaps matching TRBD2 (6 bases). Looked up from germline, CDR1 is SEHNR and CDR2 is FQNEAQ (reference sequence). V lost 1 base and J 5 bases, leaving 12 bases between the germline ends. This CDR3 contains 14 residues. This chain's CDR3 is CASSLERTNHEQYF. The CDR3 bases are TGTGCCAGCAGCTTAGAAAGGACTAACCACGAGCAGTACTTC.

This clonotype has just a few counts. This sequence joins TRBV7-8 and TRBJ2-2; D may match TRBD1 or TRBD2 (5 bases each). The CDR3 contains 18 residues. The V end was cut by 2 bases, the J end by 2 bases, with 18 bases between. Germline-derived CDR1 and CDR2 are SGHVS and FQNEAQ. The CDR3 bases are TGTGCCAGCAGCTTACCCCCGCAGGTGGGGGTTAACACCGGGGAGCTGTTTTTT. Its translation is CASSLPPQVGVNTGELFF.

J is TRBJ2-5 and V is TRBV9, with D perhaps TRBD2 (6 bases). Germline V gene sequence: CDR1 SGDLS, CDR2 YYNGEE. This CDR3 region has 14 residues. V was pared by 3 bases and J by 1 base, with 10 bases between. The CDR3 DNA sequence: TGTGCCAGCAGCGAGGACTATCGCCAAGAGACCCAGTACTTC. This gives the protein CASSEDYRQETQYF.